A selection of T cell receptor beta chains follows, all from one sample in a study of T-cell reconstitution after alpha-beta-depleted transplantation in children. Via MiXCR, TCRdb re-called the PCR reads, giving one row per CDR3 protein. The data contain hundreds of thousands of distinct CDR3 sequences, 10% to 15% of them singletons. This specimen consisted of PBMCs, obtained before TCRalphabeta/CD19-depleted stem cell transplant. The receptor set was obtained from a girl aged 2 to 9 with congenital amegakaryocytic thrombocytopenia, due to receive a stem cell transplant. Both conserved end residues are part of each CDR3. The D gene is left open where the match is weak. Rows give clone size only sometimes, using once, few, many, or a class for an expanded clone.

clone_size: -
v_call: TRBV7-6
j_call: TRBJ2-3
d_call: -
cdr3_nt: TGTGCCAGCAGCGACGGCGGCCAGCGGGATACGCAGTATTTT
cdr3_aa: CASSDGGQRDTQYF

clone_size: few
v_call: TRBV18
j_call: TRBJ1-3
d_call: -
cdr3_nt: TGTGCCAGCTCACCACCCTCGCGACAACACTCTGGAAACACCATATATTTT
cdr3_aa: CASSPPSRQHSGNTIYF

clone_size: -
v_call: TRBV12-3/TRBV12-4
j_call: TRBJ2-2
d_call: -
cdr3_nt: TGTGCCAGCAGGCGCAGGGACGGCGGGGAGCTGTTTTTT
cdr3_aa: CASRRRDGGELFF

clone_size: few
v_call: TRBV7-2
j_call: TRBJ2-7
d_call: TRBD2
cdr3_nt: TGTGCCAGCAGCTTAGGGGAGCGGGGCACAATATTC
cdr3_aa: CASSLGERGTIF

clone_size: -
v_call: TRBV29-1
j_call: TRBJ2-7
d_call: -
cdr3_nt: TGCAGCGTTGAAGGCGGGGCCCTACCCTACGAGCAGTACTTC
cdr3_aa: CSVEGGALPYEQYF

clone_size: -
v_call: TRBV5-1
j_call: TRBJ2-3
d_call: -
cdr3_nt: TGCGCCAGCAGCTTCCCGGGACGACAAAGCACAGATACGCAGTATTTT
cdr3_aa: CASSFPGRQSTDTQYF

clone_size: many
v_call: TRBV7-8
j_call: TRBJ2-1
d_call: -
cdr3_nt: TGTGCCAGCAGCTTAGTCCTACCTTCCTACAATGAGCAGTTCTTC
cdr3_aa: CASSLVLPSYNEQFF

clone_size: many
v_call: TRBV7-3
j_call: TRBJ2-3
d_call: TRBD2
cdr3_nt: TGTGCCAGCAGCTTAAGCGGGAGTCAGGATACGCAGTATTTT
cdr3_aa: CASSLSGSQDTQYF

clone_size: many
v_call: TRBV12-3/TRBV12-4
j_call: TRBJ2-3
d_call: -
cdr3_nt: TGTGCCAGCAACCTTGGGGGGGCCCACCATACGCAGTATTTT
cdr3_aa: CASNLGGAHHTQYF

clone_size: many
v_call: TRBV20-1
j_call: TRBJ1-2
d_call: -
cdr3_nt: TGCAGTGCTAGATCCCGGAAAAGAGGGGCTAACTATGGCTACACCTTC
cdr3_aa: CSARSRKRGANYGYTF

clone_size: few
v_call: TRBV5-1
j_call: TRBJ2-7
d_call: -
cdr3_nt: TGTGCCAGCAGTTTAGCTGGCAGCCCCTACGAGCAGTACTTC
cdr3_aa: CASSLAGSPYEQYF

clone_size: many
v_call: TRBV29-1
j_call: TRBJ1-2
d_call: -
cdr3_nt: TGCAGCGTACCGGGGGGATCTAACTATGGCTACACCTTC
cdr3_aa: CSVPGGSNYGYTF

clone_size: few
v_call: TRBV3-1
j_call: TRBJ2-5
d_call: -
cdr3_nt: TGTGCCAGCAGCCAAGATCGTGGGTATGAAACCCAGTACTTC
cdr3_aa: CASSQDRGYETQYF

clone_size: many
v_call: TRBV3-1
j_call: TRBJ2-5
d_call: -
cdr3_nt: TGTGCCAGCAGCCCCCGGGACTTACTCGTCTTC
cdr3_aa: CASSPRDLLVF

clone_size: few
v_call: TRBV6-1
j_call: TRBJ1-5
d_call: -
cdr3_nt: TGTGCCAGCAGAGTCAAAGGGGGTCAGCCCCAGCATTTT
cdr3_aa: CASRVKGGQPQHF

clone_size: -
v_call: TRBV24-1
j_call: TRBJ2-1
d_call: TRBD2
cdr3_nt: TGTGCCACCAGTGATCCCGATTCCATAGCGGGAGGGTACAATGAGCAGTTCTTC
cdr3_aa: CATSDPDSIAGGYNEQFF

clone_size: -
v_call: TRBV6-1
j_call: TRBJ2-7
d_call: -
cdr3_nt: TGTGCCAGCAGAGCGGGACAGGTCGCGGAGCAGTACTTC
cdr3_aa: CASRAGQVAEQYF

clone_size: few
v_call: TRBV12-3/TRBV12-4
j_call: TRBJ2-1
d_call: TRBD1
cdr3_nt: TGTGCCAGCAGCGAGACAGGGTTGGGGTTCTTC
cdr3_aa: CASSETGLGFF

clone_size: -
v_call: TRBV5-1
j_call: TRBJ2-7
d_call: TRBD2
cdr3_nt: TGCGCCAGCAGCCGTGCAACTAGCGGGAGACCGTACGAGCAGTACTTC
cdr3_aa: CASSRATSGRPYEQYF

clone_size: many
v_call: TRBV20-1
j_call: TRBJ2-1
d_call: TRBD2
cdr3_nt: TGCAGTGCTAGAGATGTAGCGGGACTCTACAATGAGCAGTTCTTC
cdr3_aa: CSARDVAGLYNEQFF

clone_size: few
v_call: TRBV6-1
j_call: TRBJ1-1
d_call: -
cdr3_nt: TGTGCCAGCAGTACACCCGGCGTCGGGGACCCGAACACTGAAGCTTTCTTT
cdr3_aa: CASSTPGVGDPNTEAFF

clone_size: -
v_call: TRBV12-3/TRBV12-4
j_call: TRBJ1-2
d_call: -
cdr3_nt: TGTGCCAGCAGTTTAGCGTGGGGGAGAGGCTACACCTTC
cdr3_aa: CASSLAWGRGYTF

clone_size: few
v_call: TRBV27
j_call: TRBJ2-3
d_call: -
cdr3_nt: TGTGCCAGCAGTTCCGGAGTGGTGCCAGATACGCAGTATTTT
cdr3_aa: CASSSGVVPDTQYF

clone_size: -
v_call: TRBV10-3
j_call: TRBJ1-1
d_call: -
cdr3_nt: TGTGCCATCAGCAAGGGGACTGAAGCTTTCTTT
cdr3_aa: CAISKGTEAFF

clone_size: many
v_call: TRBV20-1
j_call: TRBJ1-1
d_call: -
cdr3_nt: TGCAGTGCTAGAGATCTCTGGACAGTAGAAGCTTTCTTT
cdr3_aa: CSARDLWTVEAFF

clone_size: many
v_call: TRBV20-1
j_call: TRBJ2-2
d_call: TRBD2
cdr3_nt: TGCAGTGCTAGAGAAGCGGGAGTGGATACCGGGGAGCTGTTTTTT
cdr3_aa: CSAREAGVDTGELFF

clone_size: many
v_call: TRBV20-1
j_call: TRBJ2-7
d_call: TRBD2
cdr3_nt: TGCAGTGCTAGATCCGGGACTAGCGAAGATCCCTACGAGCAGTACTTC
cdr3_aa: CSARSGTSEDPYEQYF

clone_size: -
v_call: TRBV19
j_call: TRBJ1-5
d_call: -
cdr3_nt: TGTGCCAGTAGGCCCGAAGGTAGCAATCAGCCCCAGCATTTT
cdr3_aa: CASRPEGSNQPQHF

clone_size: many
v_call: TRBV6-1
j_call: TRBJ1-2
d_call: -
cdr3_nt: TGTGCCAGCAGTCTCCGGGGGGCGAACCACTATGGCTACACCTTC
cdr3_aa: CASSLRGANHYGYTF

clone_size: few
v_call: TRBV27
j_call: TRBJ1-6
d_call: -
cdr3_nt: TGTGCCAGCACGGGGGGGGGATCACCCCTCCACTTT
cdr3_aa: CASTGGGSPLHF

clone_size: -
v_call: TRBV5-1
j_call: TRBJ1-1
d_call: TRBD1
cdr3_nt: TGCGCCAGCAGCTTCCGACAGGGTGGGAACACTGAAGCTTTCTTT
cdr3_aa: CASSFRQGGNTEAFF

clone_size: many
v_call: TRBV20-1
j_call: TRBJ2-5
d_call: TRBD2
cdr3_nt: TGCAGTGCTAGAGATGCGGCGACTAGCCAACAAGAGACCCAGTACTTC
cdr3_aa: CSARDAATSQQETQYF

clone_size: few
v_call: TRBV12-3/TRBV12-4
j_call: TRBJ2-6
d_call: -
cdr3_nt: TGTGCCAGCAGTTTCGAGGGAATCGCCGGGGCCAACGTCCTGACTTTC
cdr3_aa: CASSFEGIAGANVLTF

clone_size: many
v_call: TRBV12-3/TRBV12-4
j_call: TRBJ2-1
d_call: -
cdr3_nt: TGTGCCAGCAGGGGGTTGGACAATGAGCAGTTCTTC
cdr3_aa: CASRGLDNEQFF

clone_size: few
v_call: TRBV27
j_call: TRBJ2-7
d_call: TRBD2
cdr3_nt: TGTGCCAGCAGTCTAGCGGGAGGACGGGAGCAGTACTTC
cdr3_aa: CASSLAGGREQYF

clone_size: few
v_call: TRBV6-2/TRBV6-3
j_call: TRBJ1-1
d_call: -
cdr3_nt: TGTGCCAGCAGTTTCGAAACAGGGATAGGGAACACTGAAGCTTTCTTT
cdr3_aa: CASSFETGIGNTEAFF

clone_size: many
v_call: TRBV10-2
j_call: TRBJ1-3
d_call: TRBD1
cdr3_nt: TGCGCCAGCAGGAGACAGGGTGGAAACACCATATATTTT
cdr3_aa: CASRRQGGNTIYF

clone_size: many
v_call: TRBV20-1
j_call: TRBJ2-7
d_call: TRBD2
cdr3_nt: TGCAGTGCTAGAGATACGGTGCGTAGCGGGGGTGGCTACGAGCAGTACTTC
cdr3_aa: CSARDTVRSGGGYEQYF

clone_size: -
v_call: TRBV30
j_call: TRBJ1-4
d_call: -
cdr3_nt: TGTGCCTGGCAGACGGCGCCAACTCATGAAAAACTGTTTTTT
cdr3_aa: CAWQTAPTHEKLFF

clone_size: many
v_call: TRBV7-9
j_call: TRBJ2-1
d_call: -
cdr3_nt: TGTGCCAGCAGCCAAAGCGGGTTAAGCTCCTACAATGAGCAGTTCTTC
cdr3_aa: CASSQSGLSSYNEQFF